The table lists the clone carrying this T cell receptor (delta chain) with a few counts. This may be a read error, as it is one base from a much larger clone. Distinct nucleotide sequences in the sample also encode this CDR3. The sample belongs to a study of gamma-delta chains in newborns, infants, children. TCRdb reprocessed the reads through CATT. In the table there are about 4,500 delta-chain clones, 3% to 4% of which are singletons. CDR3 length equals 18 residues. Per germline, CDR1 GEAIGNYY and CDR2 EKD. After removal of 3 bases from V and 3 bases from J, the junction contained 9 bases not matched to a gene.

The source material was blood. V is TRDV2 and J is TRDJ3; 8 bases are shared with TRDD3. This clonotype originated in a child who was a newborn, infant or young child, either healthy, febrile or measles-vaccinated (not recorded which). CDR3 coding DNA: TGTGCCTGTGACGCTCTGGGGGACGAAGGCTGGGACACCCGACAGATGTTTTTC. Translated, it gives CACDALGDEGWDTRQMFF.